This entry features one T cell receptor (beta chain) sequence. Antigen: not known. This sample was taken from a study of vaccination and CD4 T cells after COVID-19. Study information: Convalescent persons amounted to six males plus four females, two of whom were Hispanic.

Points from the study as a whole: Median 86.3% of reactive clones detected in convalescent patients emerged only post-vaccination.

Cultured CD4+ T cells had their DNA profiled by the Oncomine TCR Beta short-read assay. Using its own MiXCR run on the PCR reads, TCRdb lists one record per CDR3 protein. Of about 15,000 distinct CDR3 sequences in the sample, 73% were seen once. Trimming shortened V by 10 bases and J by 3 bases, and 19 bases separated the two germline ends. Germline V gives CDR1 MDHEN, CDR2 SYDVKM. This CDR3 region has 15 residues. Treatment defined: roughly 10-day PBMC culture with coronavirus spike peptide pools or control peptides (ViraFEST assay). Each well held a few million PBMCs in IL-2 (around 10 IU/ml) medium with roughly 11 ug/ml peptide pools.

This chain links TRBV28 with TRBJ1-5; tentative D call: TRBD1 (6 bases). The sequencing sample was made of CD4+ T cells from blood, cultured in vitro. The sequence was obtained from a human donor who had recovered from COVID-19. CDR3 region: CATLPGARVNQPQHF. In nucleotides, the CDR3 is TGTGCCACTTTGCCGGGGGCGAGAGTCAATCAGCCCCAGCATTTT.